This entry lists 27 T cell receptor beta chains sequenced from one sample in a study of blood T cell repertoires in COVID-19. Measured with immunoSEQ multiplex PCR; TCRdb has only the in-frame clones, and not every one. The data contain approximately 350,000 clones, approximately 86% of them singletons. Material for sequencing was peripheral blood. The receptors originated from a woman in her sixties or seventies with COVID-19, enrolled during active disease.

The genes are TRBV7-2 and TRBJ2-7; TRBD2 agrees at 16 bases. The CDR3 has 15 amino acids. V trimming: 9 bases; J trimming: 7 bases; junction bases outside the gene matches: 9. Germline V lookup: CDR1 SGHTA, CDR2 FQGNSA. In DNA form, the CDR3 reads TGTGCCAGTACCCCGGGACTAGCGGGGGGGCGTGAGCAGTACTTC. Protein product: CASTPGLAGGREQYF.

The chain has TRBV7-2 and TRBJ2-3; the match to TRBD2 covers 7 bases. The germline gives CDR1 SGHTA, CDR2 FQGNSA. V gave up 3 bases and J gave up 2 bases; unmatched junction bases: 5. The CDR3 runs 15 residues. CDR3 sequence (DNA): TGTGCCAGCAGCTTTAGCGGGCTCTACACAGATACGCAGTATTTT. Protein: CASSFSGLYTDTQYF.

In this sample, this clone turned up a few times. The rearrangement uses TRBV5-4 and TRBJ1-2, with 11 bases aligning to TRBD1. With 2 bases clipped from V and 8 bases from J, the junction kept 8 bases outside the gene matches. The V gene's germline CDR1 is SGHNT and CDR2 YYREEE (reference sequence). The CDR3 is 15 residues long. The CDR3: CASSLRTGGPSGYTF. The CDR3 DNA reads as TGTGCCAGCAGCTTAAGGACAGGGGGCCCCTCGGGCTACACCTTC. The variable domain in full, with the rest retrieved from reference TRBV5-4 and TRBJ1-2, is ETGVTQSPTHLIKTRGQQVTLRCSSQSGHNTVSWYQQALGQGPQFIFQYYREEENGRGNFPPRFSGLQFPNYSSELNVNALELDDSALYLCASSLRTGGPSGYTFGSGTRLTVV.

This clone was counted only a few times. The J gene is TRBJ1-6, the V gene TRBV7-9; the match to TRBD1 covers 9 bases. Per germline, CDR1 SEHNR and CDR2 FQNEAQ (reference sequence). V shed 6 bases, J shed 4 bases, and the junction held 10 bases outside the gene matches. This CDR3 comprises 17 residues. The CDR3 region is CASRPTGTGSYNSPLHF. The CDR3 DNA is TGTGCCAGCAGGCCCACCGGGACAGGGTCATATAATTCACCCCTCCACTTT.

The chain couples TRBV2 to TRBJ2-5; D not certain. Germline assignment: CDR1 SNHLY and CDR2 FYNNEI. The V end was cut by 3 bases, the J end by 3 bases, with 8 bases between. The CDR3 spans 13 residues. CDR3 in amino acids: CASSDAGKETQYF. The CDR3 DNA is TGTGCCAGCAGTGACGCAGGAAAAGAGACCCAGTACTTC.

CDR3 protein: CASSASLTGFPYEQYF. As DNA, the CDR3 is TGTGCCAGCAGTGCCTCCCTGACAGGGTTCCCCTACGAGCAGTACTTC. The V call is TRBV6-1, the J call TRBJ2-7; 7 nucleotides match TRBD1. J lost 2 bases, V lost 4 bases, and 11 bases had no gene match. CDR3 length equals 16 residues. Germline V lookup: CDR1 MNHNS, CDR2 SASEGT.

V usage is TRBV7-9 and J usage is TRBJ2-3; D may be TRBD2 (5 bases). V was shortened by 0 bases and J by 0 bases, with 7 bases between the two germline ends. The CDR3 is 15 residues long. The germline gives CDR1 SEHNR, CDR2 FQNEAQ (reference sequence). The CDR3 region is CASSLARTSTDTQYF. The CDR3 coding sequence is TGTGCCAGCAGCTTAGCCCGGACTAGCACAGATACGCAGTATTTT.

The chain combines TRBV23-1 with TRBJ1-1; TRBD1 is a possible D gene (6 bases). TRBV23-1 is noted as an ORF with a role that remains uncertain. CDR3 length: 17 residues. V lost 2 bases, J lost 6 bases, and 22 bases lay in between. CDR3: CASSQRQGPSWGAEAFF. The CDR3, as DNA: TGCGCCAGCAGTCAACGGCAGGGGCCTTCCTGGGGCGCTGAAGCTTTCTTT.

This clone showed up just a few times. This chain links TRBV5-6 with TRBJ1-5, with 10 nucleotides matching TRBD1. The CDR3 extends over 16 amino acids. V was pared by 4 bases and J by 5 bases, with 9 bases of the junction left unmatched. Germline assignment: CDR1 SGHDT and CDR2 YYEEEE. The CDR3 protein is CASSIKTGGWDQPQHF. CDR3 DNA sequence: TGTGCCAGCAGCATCAAGACAGGGGGCTGGGATCAGCCCCAGCATTTT.

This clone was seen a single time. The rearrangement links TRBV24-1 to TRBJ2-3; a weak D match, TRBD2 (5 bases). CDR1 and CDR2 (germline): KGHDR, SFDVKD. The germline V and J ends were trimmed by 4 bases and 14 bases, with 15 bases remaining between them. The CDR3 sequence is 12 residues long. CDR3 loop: CATSDPGSPWYF. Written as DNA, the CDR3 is TGTGCCACCAGTGACCCGGGGTCTCCTTGGTATTTT.

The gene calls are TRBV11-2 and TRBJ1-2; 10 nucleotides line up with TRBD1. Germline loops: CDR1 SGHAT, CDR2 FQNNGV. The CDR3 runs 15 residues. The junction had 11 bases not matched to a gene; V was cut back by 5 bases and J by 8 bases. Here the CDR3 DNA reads TGTGCCAGCAGCCCAATAAAGGGGACAGGGGACGGCTACACCTTC. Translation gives CASSPIKGTGDGYTF.

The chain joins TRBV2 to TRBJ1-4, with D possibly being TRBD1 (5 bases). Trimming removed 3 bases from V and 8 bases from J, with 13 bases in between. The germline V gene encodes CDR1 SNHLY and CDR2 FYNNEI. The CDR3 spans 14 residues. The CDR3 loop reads CASSDSRAGEKLFF. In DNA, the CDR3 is TGTGCCAGCAGTGATTCCAGGGCAGGGGAAAAACTGTTTTTT.

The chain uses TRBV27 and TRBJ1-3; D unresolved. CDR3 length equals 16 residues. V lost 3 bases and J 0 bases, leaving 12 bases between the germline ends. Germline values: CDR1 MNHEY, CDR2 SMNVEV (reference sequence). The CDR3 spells CASSFKRETSGNTIYF. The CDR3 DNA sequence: TGTGCCAGCAGTTTTAAGAGGGAAACCTCTGGAAACACCATATATTTT.

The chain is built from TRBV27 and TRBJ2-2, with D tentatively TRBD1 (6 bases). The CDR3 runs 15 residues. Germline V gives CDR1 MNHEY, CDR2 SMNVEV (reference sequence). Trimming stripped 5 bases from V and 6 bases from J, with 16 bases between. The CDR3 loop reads CASSHRRGGSGELFF. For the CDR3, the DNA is TGTGCCAGCAGTCACCGCAGGGGTGGGTCCGGGGAGCTGTTTTTT.

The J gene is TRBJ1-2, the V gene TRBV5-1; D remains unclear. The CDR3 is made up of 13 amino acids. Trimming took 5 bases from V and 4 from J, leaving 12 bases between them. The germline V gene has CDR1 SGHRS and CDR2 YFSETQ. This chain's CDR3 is CASSSSEFYGYTF. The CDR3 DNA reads TGCGCCAGCAGTAGTTCTGAGTTCTATGGCTACACCTTC. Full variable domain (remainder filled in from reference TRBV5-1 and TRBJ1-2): KAGVTQTPRYLIKTRGQQVTLSCSPISGHRSVSWYQQTPGQGLQFLFEYFSETQRNKGNFPGRFSGRQFSNSRSEMNVSTLELGDSALYLCASSSSEFYGYTFGSGTRLTVV.

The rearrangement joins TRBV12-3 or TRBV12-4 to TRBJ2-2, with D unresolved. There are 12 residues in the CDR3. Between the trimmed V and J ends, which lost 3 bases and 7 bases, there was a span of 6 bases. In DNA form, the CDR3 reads TGTGCCAGCAGTTTTTCGGTCGGGGAGCTGTTTTTT. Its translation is CASSFSVGELFF.

CDR3 in amino acids: CAWDSEWSTEAFF. In DNA form, the CDR3 reads TGTGCCTGGGACAGTGAGTGGTCCACTGAAGCTTTCTTT. The chain employs TRBV30 and TRBJ1-1; D possibly corresponds to TRBD1 (5 bases). The V end was cut by 5 bases, the J end by 4 bases, with 14 bases between. This CDR3 has 13 amino acids. Germline V gene sequence: CDR1 GTSNPN, CDR2 SVGIG (reference sequence).

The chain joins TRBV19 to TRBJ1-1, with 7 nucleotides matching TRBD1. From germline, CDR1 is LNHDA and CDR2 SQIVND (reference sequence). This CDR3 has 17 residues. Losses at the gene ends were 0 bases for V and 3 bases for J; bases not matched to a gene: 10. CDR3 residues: CASSIDPDREVYTEAFF. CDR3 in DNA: TGTGCCAGTAGTATAGACCCAGACAGGGAGGTGTACACTGAAGCTTTCTTT.

CDR3 residues: CASSFGGSYEQYF. CDR3 coding DNA: TGTGCCAGCAGCTTCGGGGGGTCCTACGAGCAGTACTTC. The chain links TRBV5-6 to TRBJ2-7; 7 nucleotides line up with TRBD2. V shed 2 bases and J 1 base; nucleotides not matched to a gene: 0. Germline V lookup: CDR1 SGHDT, CDR2 YYEEEE. The CDR3 length is 13 residues.

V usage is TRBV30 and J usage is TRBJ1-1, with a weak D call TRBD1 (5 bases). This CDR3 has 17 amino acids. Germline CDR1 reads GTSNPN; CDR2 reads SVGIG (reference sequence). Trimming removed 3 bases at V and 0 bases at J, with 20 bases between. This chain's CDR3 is CAWRKGLLGRMNTEAFF. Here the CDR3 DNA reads TGTGCCTGGAGAAAGGGACTGCTCGGTCGGATGAACACTGAAGCTTTCTTT.

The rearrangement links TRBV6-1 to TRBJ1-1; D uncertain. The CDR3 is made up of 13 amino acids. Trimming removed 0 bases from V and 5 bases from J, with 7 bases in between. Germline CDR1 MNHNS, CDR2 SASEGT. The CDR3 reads CASSEAWATEAFF. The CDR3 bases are TGTGCCAGCAGTGAAGCCTGGGCTACTGAAGCTTTCTTT.

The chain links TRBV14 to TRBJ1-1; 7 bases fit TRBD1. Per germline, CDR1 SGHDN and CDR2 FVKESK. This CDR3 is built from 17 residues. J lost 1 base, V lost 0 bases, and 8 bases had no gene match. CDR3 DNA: TGTGCCAGCAGCCAAGATTTCACCGGGACAGCGAACACTGAAGCTTTCTTT. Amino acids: CASSQDFTGTANTEAFF. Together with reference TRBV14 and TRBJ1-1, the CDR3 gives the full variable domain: EAGVTQFPSHSVIEKGQTVTLRCDPISGHDNLYWYRRVMGKEIKFLLHFVKESKQDESGMPNNRFLAERTGGTYSTLKVQPAELEDSGVYFCASSQDFTGTANTEAFFGQGTRLTVV.

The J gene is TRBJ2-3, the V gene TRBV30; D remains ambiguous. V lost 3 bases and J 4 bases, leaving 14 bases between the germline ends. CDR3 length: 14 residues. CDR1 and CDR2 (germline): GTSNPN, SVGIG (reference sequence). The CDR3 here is CAWSFNFQSDTQYF. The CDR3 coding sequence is TGTGCCTGGAGCTTCAATTTTCAGTCAGATACGCAGTATTTT.

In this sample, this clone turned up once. As DNA, the CDR3 is TGCGCCAGCAGCTCGGCCGGGACAGCCCAAGAGACCCAGTACTTC. This sequence encodes CASSSAGTAQETQYF. V is TRBV5-1 and J is TRBJ2-5; 7 positions agree with TRBD1. The CDR3 covers 15 residues. The germline V gene encodes CDR1 SGHRS and CDR2 YFSETQ. The trim removed 3 bases at V and 1 base at J, leaving 6 bases unmatched. Supplemented by reference TRBV5-1 and TRBJ2-5, the full variable domain reads KAGVTQTPRYLIKTRGQQVTLSCSPISGHRSVSWYQQTPGQGLQFLFEYFSETQRNKGNFPGRFSGRQFSNSRSEMNVSTLELGDSALYLCASSSAGTAQETQYFGPGTRLLVL.

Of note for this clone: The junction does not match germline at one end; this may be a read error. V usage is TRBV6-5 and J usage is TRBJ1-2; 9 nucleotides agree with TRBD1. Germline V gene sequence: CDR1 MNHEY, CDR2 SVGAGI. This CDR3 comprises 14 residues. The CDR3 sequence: CATSLRDREYGYTF. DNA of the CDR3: TGTGCCACCAGTTTAAGGGACAGGGAATATGGCTACACCTTC.

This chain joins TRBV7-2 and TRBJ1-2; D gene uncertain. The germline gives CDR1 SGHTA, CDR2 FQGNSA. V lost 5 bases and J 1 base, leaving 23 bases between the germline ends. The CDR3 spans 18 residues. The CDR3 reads CASSPGGPSETINYGYTF. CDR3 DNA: TGTGCCAGCAGCCCCGGAGGGCCGTCTGAAACAATTAACTATGGCTACACCTTC.

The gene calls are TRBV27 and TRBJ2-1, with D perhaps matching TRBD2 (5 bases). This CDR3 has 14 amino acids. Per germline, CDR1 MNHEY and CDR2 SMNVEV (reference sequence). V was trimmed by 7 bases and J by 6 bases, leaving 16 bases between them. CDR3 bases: TGTGCCAGCACCCGACACGGAGGTTCCAATGAGCAGTTCTTC. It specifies CASTRHGGSNEQFF.